The 3 T cell receptor beta chains in this list originate from one sample, sequenced in a study of technical replicates of blood from a few donors. Data came from immunoSEQ multiplex PCR; TCRdb stores just in-frame clones and leaves some out. The sample holds roughly 72,000 clones, just under 95% seen once. Sample: T cells isolated from PBMCs. These receptors were obtained from a human donor in good health.

This CDR3 reads CASSLSAVSSYEQYF. CDR3 in DNA: TGTGCCAGCAGTTTATCGGCGGTGAGCTCCTACGAGCAGTACTTC. The rearrangement joins TRBV27 to TRBJ2-7; no firm D call. V gave up 0 bases and J gave up 0 bases, with 9 bases separating them. The CDR3 has 15 residues. Germline V gives CDR1 MNHEY, CDR2 SMNVEV (reference sequence).

The chain couples TRBV5-1 to TRBJ1-1; the D gene is possibly TRBD1 (5 bases). There are 14 residues in the CDR3. Per germline, CDR1 SGHRS and CDR2 YFSETQ. Trimming stripped 7 bases from V and 5 bases from J, with 18 bases between. Written as DNA, the CDR3 is TGCGCCAGCCAACGGGAGGGGCCGGGTACTGAAGCTTTCTTT. Protein sequence: CASQREGPGTEAFF.

J is TRBJ2-6 and V is TRBV2; a possible D gene is TRBD2 (5 bases). The CDR3 runs 16 residues. CDR1 is SNHLY, CDR2 FYNNEI, per germline. The V end was cut by 5 bases, the J end by 0 bases, with 11 bases between. The DNA of the CDR3 is TGTGCCAGCAGTCGGGAAGAGAGCTCTGGGGCCAACGTCCTGACTTTC. Translated, it gives CASSREESSGANVLTF.